Reported below is one T cell receptor beta chain. This entry is derived from a study of cytomegalovirus exposure and HLA in healthy donors. Assay used: immunoSEQ multiplex PCR; TCRdb lists only in-frame clones, some missing. The table shows about 220,000 clones, with about 90% occurring only once. Trimming pared 5 bases from V and 2 bases from J, leaving 13 bases between. The CDR3 has 14 residues. The V gene's germline CDR1 is SGHRS and CDR2 YFSETQ. The chain recombines TRBV5-1 with TRBJ1-2, with D possibly TRBD1 on 5 matching bases. Source material: PBMCs. This clonotype was obtained from a woman between 18 and 29 years old in good health and CMV-seronegative. The CDR3 protein is CASRVDRVNYGYTF. CDR3 coding DNA: TGCGCCAGCAGGGTTGACAGAGTGAACTATGGCTACACCTTC.